This note documents a single T cell receptor (beta chain) sequence. Its antigen is not known. Sequenced by immunoSEQ multiplex PCR; TCRdb stores in-frame clones only, minus some. The sample carries over 25,000 clones, 80% to 95% recorded once. This specimen belongs to a study of T cells in localized non-small cell lung cancer. Germline CDR1 MNHNS, CDR2 SASEGT. The V end lost 2 bases, the J end lost 8 bases, and 19 bases lay between the germline ends. The CDR3 covers 16 residues. Findings and limits, study-wide: In adjacent lung, a median roughly 60 of the top 100 tumor clones were found.

The source is a woman between 35 and 70 years old with stage I lung adenocarcinoma. The genes are TRBV6-1 and TRBJ2-1, with D possibly TRBD2 on 6 matching bases. This specimen consisted of peripheral blood, obtained before any cancer treatment. The CDR3 loop reads CASSERILARGDEQFF. In DNA, the CDR3 is TGTGCCAGCAGTGAAAGGATCCTAGCGAGGGGTGATGAGCAGTTCTTC.